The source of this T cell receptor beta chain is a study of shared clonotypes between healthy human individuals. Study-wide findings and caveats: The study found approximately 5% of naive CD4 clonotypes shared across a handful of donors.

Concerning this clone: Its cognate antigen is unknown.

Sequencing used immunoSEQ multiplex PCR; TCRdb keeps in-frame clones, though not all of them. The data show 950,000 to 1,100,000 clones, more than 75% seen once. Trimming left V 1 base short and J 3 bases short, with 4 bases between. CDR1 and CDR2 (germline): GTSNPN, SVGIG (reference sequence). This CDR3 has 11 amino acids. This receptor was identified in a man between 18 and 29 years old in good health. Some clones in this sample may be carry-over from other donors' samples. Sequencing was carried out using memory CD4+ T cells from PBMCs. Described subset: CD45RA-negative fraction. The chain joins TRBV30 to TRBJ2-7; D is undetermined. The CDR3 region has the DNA TGTGCCTGGAGTGCCTTCTACGAGCAGTACTTC. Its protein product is CAWSAFYEQYF. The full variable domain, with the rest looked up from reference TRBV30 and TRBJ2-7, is SQTIHQWPATLVQPVGSPLSLECTVEGTSNPNLYWYRQAAGRGLQLLFYSVGIGQISSEVPQNLSASRPQDRQFILSSKKLLLSDSGFYLCAWSAFYEQYFGPGTRLTVT.